The source of this TCR beta chain is a study of T-cell memory formation after mild COVID-19. Study in general: For the most part, TCR clusters were specific to one donor. General study findings and limits: The SARS-CoV-2 specificity of second-wave clones reaching peak at day 37 remained unverified. Pre-infection memory carried some responding clones, suggesting that cross-reactive memory joined. Balance between CD4 and CD8 was seen in clones contracting day 15 to 85, and a CD4+ lean was seen in later expanders.

Per germline, CDR1 SGHRS and CDR2 YFSETQ. V lost 9 bases and J lost 2, with 13 bases in between. The CDR3 extends over 13 amino acids. This clonotype showed up just a few times. Its antigen remains unidentified. Via MiXCR, TCRdb re-called the 5' RACE reads, giving one row per CDR3 protein. This sample has roughly 300,000 distinct CDR3 sequences; about 17% occur once, and the top ten carry about 23%. The J gene is TRBJ2-3, the V gene TRBV5-1; the D gene is possibly TRBD1 (6 bases). Sequences were obtained from PBMCs or a T cell subset sorted from them (not recorded which). This clonotype was obtained from a man younger than 35 who had mild COVID-19 (a few samples of this study predate the infection). Cell type and time point are not known. The CDR3 DNA reads as TGCGCCACCGCACAGGGATCCACAGATACGCAGTATTTT. It codes for CATAQGSTDTQYF.